This T cell receptor beta chain appears in the sequencing data of a study of CD8 T cells in Susac syndrome. On the study more broadly: Patients with Susac syndrome were, at the time of blood collection, therapy-naive, maintained on corticosteroids, or maintained on intravenous immunoglobulin alone.

The Susac syndrome patients fit the recently defined diagnostic criteria for definite or probable disease. Random hexamers primed reverse transcription of roughly 0.45 to 1 ug RNA. TCRdb reprocessed the immunoSEQ multiplex PCR reads via MiXCR and lists one record per CDR3 protein. This sample carries over 65,000 distinct CDR3 sequences, about 92% of them seen once, and the ten largest clones take 0.4% to 0.55%. The TCR sequence derives from a human donor with Susac syndrome. What was sequenced was CD4+ T cells from PBMCs.

CDR3 loop: CSVGGSSYNEQFF. CDR3 bases: TGCAGCGTAGGGGGTTCGTCCTACAATGAGCAGTTCTTC. This chain links TRBV29-1 with TRBJ2-1, with D possibly TRBD1 on 6 matching bases. Germline V gene data show CDR1 as SQVTM and CDR2 as ANQGSEA. With 6 bases removed from V and 1 base from J, the gap between germline ends came to 10 bases. The CDR3 has 13 residues.